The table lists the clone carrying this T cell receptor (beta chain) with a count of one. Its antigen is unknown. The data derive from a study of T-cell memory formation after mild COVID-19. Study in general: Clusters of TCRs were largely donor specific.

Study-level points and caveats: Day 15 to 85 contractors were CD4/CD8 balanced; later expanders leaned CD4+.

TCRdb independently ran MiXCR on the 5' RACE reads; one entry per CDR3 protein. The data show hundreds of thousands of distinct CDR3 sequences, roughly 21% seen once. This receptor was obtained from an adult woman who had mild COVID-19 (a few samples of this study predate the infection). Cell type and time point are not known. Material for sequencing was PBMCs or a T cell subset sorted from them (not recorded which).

The CDR3 region has the DNA TGTGCCAGCAGCCGCCTGCGGGAGGCGCGGAACACAGATACGCAGTATTTT. Protein product: CASSRLREARNTDTQYF. V and J are TRBV14 and TRBJ2-3; 8 nucleotides line up with TRBD2. Trimming took 4 bases from V and 2 from J; bases not matched to a gene: 11. Germline lookup yields CDR1 SGHDN and CDR2 FVKESK. The length of the CDR3 is 17 residues.